This T cell receptor (beta chain) was sequenced in a study of blood T cell repertoires in COVID-19. Whole-study context: The study drew acute and convalescent COVID-19 samples from the United States, Italy and Spain. T cells, B-cell-depleted T cells, or PBMCs provided the cDNA or gDNA that served as material.

The CDR3 sequence is 15 residues long. The germline V gene has CDR1 LNHDA and CDR2 SQIVND (reference sequence). J gave up 3 bases and V 5 bases, and 9 bases lay outside the gene matches. In the original workflow: Estimated nucleated cell counts came from reference gene primer amplification. Profiled with immunoSEQ multiplex PCR; TCRdb holds only in-frame clones, not every one. The DNA gave D and trimming, while V, J and clone size come from that table. Among 70,000 or so clones, about 90% were seen once, and the ten largest hold around 9.1%. The source material was peripheral blood. The receptor's source is a human donor in a cohort sampled during active COVID-19. This chain joins TRBV19 and TRBJ2-7; 8 bases align to TRBD2. The CDR3 DNA reads as TGTGCCAGTAGTCCCACTAGCGGTGGGTTCTACGAGCAGTACTTC. This gives the protein CASSPTSGGFYEQYF.